This T cell receptor (beta chain) stems from a study of CD4 and CD8 cells across lung adenocarcinoma regions. The CDR3 has 14 amino acids. Germline V gene data show CDR1 as MNHEY and CDR2 as SVGAGI. Donors had localized lung adenocarcinoma, a non-small cell lung cancer. TCRdb re-derived calls from the PCR reads in MiXCR, one entry per CDR3 protein. The table lists about 4,000 distinct CDR3 sequences, 45% to 60% of them singletons. This TCR came from a female donor with lung adenocarcinoma. The CD4 and CD8 labels of this study may be unreliable. J is TRBJ2-1 and V is TRBV6-5, with 8 bases aligning to TRBD2. The DNA end lines up better with TRBJ2-7; the J call may be wrong. Sequencing used CD4+ T cells from the margin of a lung tumor. CDR3 residues: CASSYTGGAYEQYF. The CDR3 DNA reads TGTGCCAGCAGTTACACGGGGGGGGCCTACGAGCAGTACTTC.